What follows describes a single T cell receptor (beta chain). Its antigen is unknown. One end of the junction fails to match germline, which may point to a read error. This sample is drawn from a study of shared clonotypes between healthy human individuals (dated by TCRdb to the early 2020s). Broadly, across the study: A couple of women and a few men aged 18 to 49 years were included in the cohort. Per donor, three plates each were used for CD4 naive and CD4 memory, two for CD8 naive, and one for CD8 memory. To estimate repertoire size and how much clonotype sharing occurs between individuals, the study deeply sequenced the blood TCR repertoires of about five healthy adults. Different laboratories and diverse techniques were used to prepare libraries and sequence TCR repertoires, to increase sequencing depth and limit assay-specific biases. Leukapheresis yielded between about 0.94 and 8.9 billion PBMCs per donor.

The germline V gene (reference sequence) provides CDR1 LNHDA and CDR2 SQIVND. The CDR3 measures 14 amino acids from cysteine to phenylalanine. The entry retains the CDR3 DNA only, 42 bases that are in frame from base 1. Healthy HIV-negative adults with no recently reported acute infections or vaccinations were included as donors. Only Caucasian adults living in Nashville, Tennessee, USA were represented among the donors. CD4+ T cells were enriched through magnetic negative selection, after which naive cells were positively selected on CD45RA and the remaining negative fraction served as the memory subset. Blood was collected by leukapheresis, and PBMCs were isolated by Ficoll-Histopaque density gradient centrifugation and then cryopreserved in liquid nitrogen vapor phase. Analytical flow cytometry was used to check the purity and quantity of every magnetically sorted T cell population. Each sorted fraction had its genomic DNA isolated and then quantified by UV absorbance on a Nanodrop 2000c.

Results the study describes overall, beyond this receptor: Sampling was restricted to blood, and TCR repertoires in tissue are likely to differ from TCR repertoires in blood. Even with the large sequencing depth, rarefaction of the sorted-subset datasets indicated that sequencing was incomplete. Across a few donors, about 4.5% of naive CD4, approximately 3.6% of naive CD8, about 2.3% of memory CD4, and approximately 0.4% of memory CD8 clonotypes were shared. Compared with non-shared clonotypes, clonotypes shared by all four sorted-subset donors had higher generation probabilities. Pairwise subsampling indicated that sequencing depth was expected to affect the degree of clonotype sharing among donors. Larger estimated clonotype richness was generally found for naive subsets than for memory subsets. The genetic and exposure-history diversity represented was limited by the small number of donors.

Using the deep immunoSEQ assay, TCR CDR3 regions were amplified from genomic DNA by multiplex PCR. Genomic DNA extracted from each cell subset was distributed evenly over all wells of several immunoSEQ 96-well plates, and each plate served as one replicate. For sorted subsets, each replicate PCR was loaded with 200 ng genomic DNA, equivalent to 32,000 or so T cell genomes. The purified libraries were quantified using a Qubit 3.0 fluorometer, sized with a Bioanalyzer 2100, and then quantified again using the KAPA Library Quantification kit. A separate single-read 150-cycle Illumina NextSeq 550 flow cell was used to sequence each immunoSEQ 96-well plate. The original methods were these. The immunoSEQ output contained only junctional sequences without quality scores, so filtering could not match that applied to full-length reads. To assign V/J genes and CDR3, sequences were annotated against IMGT germline references using PyIR, a Python wrapper for IgBLAST v1.9. Reads with weak V/J assignments (E-value above 1e-6), missing CDR3, stop codons, out-of-frame junctions, or ambiguous translated residues were removed. A V3J clonotype was defined by an identical inferred V gene, J gene, and CDR3 amino acid sequence. Percentage overlap between repertoires was calculated by dividing the number of shared unique clonotypes by the size of the smaller repertoire. Richness of each repertoire was evaluated using RTK rarefaction, the Chao1 estimator, and Recon v2.1 estimates of unobserved clonotypes. Generation probabilities for all TCRbeta clonotypes obtained by the gDNA method from a handful of donors were computed using OLGA. TCRdb provides this immuneACCESS table in a form limited to in-frame rearrangements. Some clones are lacking; in checked studies, under half of them reflect an unresolved V gene, and why the rest are absent is not known. V and J calls and clone size are as listed in that table; D and trimming were resolved from the DNA. The sample yields 2 million to 3 million clones; 80% to 95% were counted once. The ten biggest clones cover approximately 0.36% of the sample.

The clonotype was recovered from a man younger than 30 in good health. Some clones in this sample may be carry-over from other donors' samples. Here the chain combines TRBV19 and TRBJ2-5, with TRBD1 as a weak D call on 6 bases. The sample comprised naive CD4+ T cells from PBMCs. Read against the paper, the sample's cell subset or site label means: CD45RA+ positively selected. The CDR3 region reads CASADRPAQGTQYF. Read as DNA, the sequence is TGTGCCAGTGCTGACAGGCCAGCCCAAGGGACCCAGTACTTC. Full variable domain (CDR3 extended with the reference TRBV19 and TRBJ2-5 proteins): DGGITQSPKYLFRKEGQNVTLSCEQNLNHDAMYWYRQDPGQGLRLIYYSQIVNDFQKGDIAEGYSVSREKKESFPLTVTSAQKNPTAFYLCASADRPAQGTQYFGPGTRLLVL.